The 3 T cell receptor beta chains below were found in one sample sequenced in a study of regulatory T cells in long-lasting Graves disease. As for time point: newly diagnosed GD, antithyroid drugs for less than 3 months. RNA from PBMCs was the source of the TCR library. CDR3 regions were amplified by Arm-PCR using iRepertoire HTBI primers to build TCR beta libraries. One entry per CDR3 protein, called by TCRdb with MiXCR from the multiplex PCR reads. This table has some 340,000 distinct CDR3 sequences, 12% appearing once. The sample was also linked to a second study, of T cells in Graves' hyperthyroidism and ophthalmopathy.

Sequencing used peripheral blood mononuclear cells (PBMCs), obtained at new diagnosis, from a patient treated with antithyroid drugs. These receptors were obtained from a woman aged 18-29 years with Graves disease.

This clonotype was recorded many times. The chain couples TRBV18 to TRBJ1-1; 9 nucleotides align to TRBD1. V shed 4 bases and J 4 bases; nucleotides not matched to a gene: 7. CDR1 is KGHSH and CDR2 is LQKENI in the germline V gene. The CDR3 has 15 amino acids. The chain's CDR3 is CASSRGQGGITEAFF. In DNA form, the CDR3 reads TGTGCCAGCTCACGGGGACAGGGCGGTATCACTGAAGCTTTCTTT.

CDR3 amino acids: CASSSSGAGDTGELFF. In DNA, the CDR3 is TGTGCCAGCAGTTCCTCGGGGGCTGGGGACACCGGGGAGCTGTTTTTT. The gene calls are TRBV28 and TRBJ2-2; either TRBD1 or TRBD2 may fit D (6 bases each). V gave up 4 bases and J gave up 3 bases, with 15 bases separating them. The CDR3 sequence is 16 residues long. Germline CDR1 reads MDHEN; CDR2 reads SYDVKM.

The chain couples TRBV7-2 to TRBJ1-5; 7 bases are shared with TRBD1. This CDR3 spans 15 amino acids. Germline values: CDR1 SGHTA, CDR2 FQGNSA. Trimming removed 5 bases from V and 3 bases from J; junction bases left unmatched: 7. The CDR3 loop is CASSPLTGDNQPQHF. CDR3 coding DNA: TGTGCCAGCAGCCCGTTAACAGGGGACAATCAGCCCCAGCATTTT.